One sample yielded the 6 T cell receptor beta chains listed below, sequenced in a study of human T cells and chemical hapten exposure. Time point given: patch test 3, about 24 weeks after DPC sensitization. Treatment: therapeutic diphenylcyclopropenone sensitization with weekly scalp DPC. TCRdb reanalysed the RACE reads using MiXCR and keeps one entry per CDR3 protein. The data contain 99,000 or so distinct CDR3 sequences, roughly a third of them singletons. The material was whole blood, obtained in connection with sensitization to the hapten diphenylcyclopropenone (DPC). Receptor source: a man aged 40-49 years with alopecia areata. Some clones in this sample may be carry-over from other donors' samples.

The J gene is TRBJ2-2, the V gene TRBV7-2; 11 bases align to TRBD2. Germline trimming cut 1 base from V and 4 bases from J; bases unmatched to any gene: 5. Germline-derived CDR1 and CDR2 are SGHTA and FQGNSA. This CDR3 is 17 amino acids long. The CDR3 protein is CASSLGGTSGFTGELFF. DNA for the CDR3: TGTGCCAGCAGCTTAGGAGGGACTAGCGGCTTCACCGGGGAGCTGTTTTTT.

This clonotype was seen a handful of times. A junction boundary mismatches the germline segment, possibly from a read error. The V gene is TRBV7-2, the J gene TRBJ1-5; D remains ambiguous. From germline, CDR1 is SGHTA and CDR2 FQGNSA. This CDR3 region has 15 residues. CDR3 DNA sequence: TGTGCCAGCAGTTTAGTAGGGAATAGCAATCAGCCCCAGCATTTT. This gives the protein CASSLVGNSNQPQHF.

The chain combines TRBV5-1 with TRBJ1-1; 12 bases map to TRBD1. The CDR3 consists of 15 residues. CDR1 and CDR2 (germline): SGHRS, YFSETQ. Trimming cost V 4 bases and J 3 bases; bases outside gene matches: 4. CDR3 sequence: CASSGTGGLHTEAFF. The CDR3 region has the DNA TGCGCCAGCAGCGGGACAGGGGGCTTGCACACTGAAGCTTTCTTT.

There are a few counts of this clonotype. The genes are TRBV11-2 and TRBJ2-1; 9 nucleotides agree with TRBD2. CDR1 SGHAT and CDR2 FQNNGV come from the germline V gene. The trim removed 2 bases at V and 2 bases at J, leaving 19 bases unmatched. The CDR3 spans 21 residues. The CDR3 DNA reads as TGTGCCAGCAGCTTACGTTGGGGGTTGGCGGGAGGGGAAGTAACCTACAATGAGCAGTTCTTC. It encodes CASSLRWGLAGGEVTYNEQFF. The variable domain in full, completed from reference TRBV11-2 and TRBJ2-1, reads EAGVAQSPRYKIIEKRQSVAFWCNPISGHATLYWYQQILGQGPKLLIQFQNNGVVDDSQLPKDRFSAERLKGVDSTLKIQPAKLEDSAVYLCASSLRWGLAGGEVTYNEQFFGPGTRLTVL.

CDR3 sequence reads: CASSPPSGQINTEAFF. CDR3 coding DNA: TGTGCCAGCTCACCACCGTCGGGACAGATTAACACTGAAGCTTTCTTT. The J gene is TRBJ1-1, the V gene TRBV18; 7 nucleotides match TRBD1. Germline-derived CDR1 and CDR2 are KGHSH and LQKENI. The CDR3 totals 16 residues. The junction had 6 bases not matched to a gene; V was cut back by 0 bases and J by 2 bases.

The chain has TRBV7-2 and TRBJ2-7, with 8 nucleotides matching TRBD2. The V gene end was trimmed by 4 bases and the J gene end by 4 bases; junction bases not matched to a gene: 6. Germline loops: CDR1 SGHTA, CDR2 FQGNSA. This CDR3 is 14 amino acids long. The CDR3 nucleotides read TGTGCCAGCAGCTCGGTGACTAGCGATTACGAGCAGTACTTC. Its protein is CASSSVTSDYEQYF.